These 4 T cell receptor beta chains share one sample of origin, sequenced in a study of CD8+ T cells in alopecia areata (dated by TCRdb to 2016 to 2019). Receptor libraries were prepared by the immunoSEQ multiplex PCR assay. To provide template for TCR sequencing, every sample had RNA extracted and reverse transcribed into cDNA. This immuneACCESS table, as held by TCRdb, lists in-frame sequences with V and J called but not all clones. Of the missing ones, under half trace to an unresolved V gene in checked studies; the others have no known cause. The sample table contains 89,000 or so clones; only one count was recorded for 45% to 60% of them. Around 5.7% of the sample comes from the top ten. The material sequenced was NKG2D-high CD8+ T cells sorted from blood. Read against the paper, the sample's cell subset or site label means: sorted CD8+ NKG2D-high blood T cells. Receptors originate from a human donor with alopecia areata.

This chain connects TRBV7-8 to TRBJ2-1, with D perhaps matching TRBD1 (5 bases). The CDR3 sequence is 11 residues long. Trimming removed 8 bases from V and 6 bases from J, with 8 bases in between. Per germline, CDR1 SGHVS and CDR2 FQNEAQ. The CDR3 is CASGAGNEQFF. CDR3 DNA: TGTGCCAGCGGGGCCGGCAATGAGCAGTTCTTC.

This clone came up a few times. The V gene is TRBV7-9, the J gene TRBJ2-2; TRBD1 matches 9 bases. V trimming: 1 base; J trimming: 0 bases; junction bases outside the gene matches: 9. CDR1 is SEHNR and CDR2 is FQNEAQ in the germline V gene (reference sequence). The CDR3 has 19 residues. The CDR3 DNA reads TGTGCCAGCAGCTTAGTCTCCCCTAGACAGGGGGCGAACACCGGGGAGCTGTTTTTT. Translating it yields CASSLVSPRQGANTGELFF.

The V call is TRBV4-1, the J call TRBJ2-7, with D perhaps TRBD1 (5 bases). The V end was cut by 0 bases, the J end by 2 bases, with 11 bases between. The CDR3 consists of 15 residues. Per the germline V gene, CDR1 is MGHRA and CDR2 is YSYEKL. In DNA, the CDR3 is TGCGCCAGCAGCCAAGATAGACAGTTAGCCTACGAGCAGTACTTC. Protein: CASSQDRQLAYEQYF.

This clone was observed a handful of times. This chain links TRBV28 with TRBJ2-5; D possibly matches TRBD1 or TRBD2 (6 bases each). The CDR3 length is 13 residues. The germline CDR1 and CDR2 sequences are MDHEN and SYDVKM. Trimming took 4 bases from V and 6 from J, leaving 12 bases between them. CDR3 bases: TGTGCCAGCAGTTCTGGGGGGCGCAAGACCCAGTACTTC. Amino acid sequence: CASSSGGRKTQYF. Together with reference TRBV28 and TRBJ2-5, the CDR3 gives the full variable domain: DVKVTQSSRYLVKRTGEKVFLECVQDMDHENMFWYRQDPGLGLRLIYFSYDVKMKEKGDIPEGYSVSREKKERFSLILESASTNQTSMYLCASSSGGRKTQYFGPGTRLLVL.